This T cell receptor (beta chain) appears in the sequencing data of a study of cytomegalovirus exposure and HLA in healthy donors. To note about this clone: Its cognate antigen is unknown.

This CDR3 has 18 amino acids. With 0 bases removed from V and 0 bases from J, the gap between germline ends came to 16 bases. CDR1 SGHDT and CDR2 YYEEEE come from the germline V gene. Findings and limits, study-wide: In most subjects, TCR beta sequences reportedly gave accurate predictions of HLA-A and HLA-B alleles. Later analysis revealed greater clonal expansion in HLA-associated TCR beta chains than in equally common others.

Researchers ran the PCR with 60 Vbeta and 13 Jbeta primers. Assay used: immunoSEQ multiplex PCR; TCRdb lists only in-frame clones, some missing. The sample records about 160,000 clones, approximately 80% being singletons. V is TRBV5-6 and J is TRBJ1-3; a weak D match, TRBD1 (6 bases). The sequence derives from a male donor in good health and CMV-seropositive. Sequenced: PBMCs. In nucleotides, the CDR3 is TGTGCCAGCAGCTTGGTGAGCGACAGGCCGTTCTCTGGAAACACCATATATTTT. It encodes CASSLVSDRPFSGNTIYF.